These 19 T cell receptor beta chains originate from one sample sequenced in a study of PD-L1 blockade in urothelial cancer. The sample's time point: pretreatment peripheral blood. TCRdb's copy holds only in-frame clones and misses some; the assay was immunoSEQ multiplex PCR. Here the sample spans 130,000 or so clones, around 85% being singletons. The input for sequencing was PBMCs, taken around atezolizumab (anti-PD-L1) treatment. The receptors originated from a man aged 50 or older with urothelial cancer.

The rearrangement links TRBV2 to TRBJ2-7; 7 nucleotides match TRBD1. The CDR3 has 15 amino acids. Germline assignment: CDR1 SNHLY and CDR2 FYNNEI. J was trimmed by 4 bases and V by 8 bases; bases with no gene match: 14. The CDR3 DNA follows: TGTGCCAGCCGCTCCACAAGCAACAGGGGTTACGAGCAGTACTTC. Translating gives CASRSTSNRGYEQYF.

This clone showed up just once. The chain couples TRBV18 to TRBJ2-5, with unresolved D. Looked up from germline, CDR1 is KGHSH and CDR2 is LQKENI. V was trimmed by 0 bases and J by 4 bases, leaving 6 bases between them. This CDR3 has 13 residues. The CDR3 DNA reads TGTGCCAGCTCACCACCAGCGAGAGAGACCCAGTACTTC. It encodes CASSPPARETQYF.

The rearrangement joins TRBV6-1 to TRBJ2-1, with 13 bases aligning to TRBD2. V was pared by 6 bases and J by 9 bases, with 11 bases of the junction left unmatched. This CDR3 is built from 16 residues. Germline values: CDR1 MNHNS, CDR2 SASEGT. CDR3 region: CASSETGTSGTSEQFF. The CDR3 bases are TGTGCCAGCAGCGAAACCGGGACTAGCGGGACAAGTGAGCAGTTCTTC.

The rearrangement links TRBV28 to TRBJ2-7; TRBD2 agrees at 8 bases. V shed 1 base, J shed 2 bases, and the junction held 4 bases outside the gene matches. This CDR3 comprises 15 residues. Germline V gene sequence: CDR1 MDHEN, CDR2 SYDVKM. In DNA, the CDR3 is TGTGCCAGCAGTTTATCGGGGGGGTTACCCTACGAGCAGTACTTC. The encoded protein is CASSLSGGLPYEQYF.

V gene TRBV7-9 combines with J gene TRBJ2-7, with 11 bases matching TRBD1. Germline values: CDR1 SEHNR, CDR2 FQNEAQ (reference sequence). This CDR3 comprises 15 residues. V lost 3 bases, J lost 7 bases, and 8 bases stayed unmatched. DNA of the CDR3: TGTGCCAGCAGCTTGGACAGGGGGCAGCTTAGAGAGCAGTACTTC. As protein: CASSLDRGQLREQYF. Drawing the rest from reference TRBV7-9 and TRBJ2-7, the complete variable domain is DTGVSQNPRHKITKRGQNVTFRCDPISEHNRLYWYRQTLGQGPEFLTYFQNEAQLEKSRLLSDRFSAERPKGSFSTLEIQRTEQGDSAMYLCASSLDRGQLREQYFGPGTRLTVT.

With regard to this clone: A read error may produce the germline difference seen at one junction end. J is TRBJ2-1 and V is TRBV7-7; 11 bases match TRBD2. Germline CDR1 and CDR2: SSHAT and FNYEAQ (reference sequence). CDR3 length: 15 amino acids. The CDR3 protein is CASSVLAGGRDEQFF. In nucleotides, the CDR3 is TGTGCTAGCAGCGTCCTAGCGGGAGGTCGGGATGAGCAGTTCTTC. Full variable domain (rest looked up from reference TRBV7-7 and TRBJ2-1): GAGVSQSPRYKVTKRGQDVTLRCDPISSHATLYWYQQALGQGPEFLTYFNYEAQPDKSGLPSDRFSAERPEGSISTLTIQRTEQRDSAMYRCASSVLAGGRDEQFFGPGTRLTVL.

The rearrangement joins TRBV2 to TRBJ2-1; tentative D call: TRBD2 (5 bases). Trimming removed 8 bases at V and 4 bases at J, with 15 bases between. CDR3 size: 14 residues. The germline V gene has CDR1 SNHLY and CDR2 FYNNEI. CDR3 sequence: CASGRLREYNEQFF. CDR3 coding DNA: TGTGCCAGCGGGCGACTTAGGGAGTACAATGAGCAGTTCTTC.

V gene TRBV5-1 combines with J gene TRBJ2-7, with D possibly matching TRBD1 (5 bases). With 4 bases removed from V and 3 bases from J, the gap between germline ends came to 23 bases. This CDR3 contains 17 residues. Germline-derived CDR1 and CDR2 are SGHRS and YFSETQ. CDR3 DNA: TGCGCCAGCAGCCTAAGTATCAGCCGGACACGAAACTACGAGCAGTACTTC. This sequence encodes CASSLSISRTRNYEQYF.

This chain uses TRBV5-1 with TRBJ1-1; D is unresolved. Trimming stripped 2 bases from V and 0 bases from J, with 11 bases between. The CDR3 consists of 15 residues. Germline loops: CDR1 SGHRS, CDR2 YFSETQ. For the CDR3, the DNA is TGCGCCAGCAGCTTTGTACCGGGTTTGAACACTGAAGCTTTCTTT. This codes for CASSFVPGLNTEAFF.

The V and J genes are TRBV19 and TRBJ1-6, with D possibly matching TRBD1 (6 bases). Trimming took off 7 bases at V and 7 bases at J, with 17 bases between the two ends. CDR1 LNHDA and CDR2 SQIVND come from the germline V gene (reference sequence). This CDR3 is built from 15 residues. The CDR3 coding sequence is TGTGCCAGTATGCAGACGGGACAACAAAATTCACCCCTCCACTTT. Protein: CASMQTGQQNSPLHF.

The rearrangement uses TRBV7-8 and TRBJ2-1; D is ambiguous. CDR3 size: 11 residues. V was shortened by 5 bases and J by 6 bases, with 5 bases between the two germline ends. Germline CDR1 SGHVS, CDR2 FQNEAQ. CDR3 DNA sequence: TGTGCCAGCAGCGTTAGCAATGAGCAGTTCTTC. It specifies CASSVSNEQFF.

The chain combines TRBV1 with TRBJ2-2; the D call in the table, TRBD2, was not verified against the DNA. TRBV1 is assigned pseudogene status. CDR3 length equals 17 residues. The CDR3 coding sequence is TGCACCAGCAGCCTACCCACTAGCGGGAGAAGACCCGGGGAGCTGTTTTTT. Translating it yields CTSSLPTSGRRPGELFF.

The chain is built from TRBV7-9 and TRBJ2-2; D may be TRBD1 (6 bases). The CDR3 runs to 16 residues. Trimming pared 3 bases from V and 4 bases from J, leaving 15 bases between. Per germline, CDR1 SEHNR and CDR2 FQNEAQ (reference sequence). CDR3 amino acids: CASSFFRGAGTGELFF. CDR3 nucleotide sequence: TGTGCCAGCAGCTTCTTCAGGGGCGCCGGCACCGGGGAGCTGTTTTTT.

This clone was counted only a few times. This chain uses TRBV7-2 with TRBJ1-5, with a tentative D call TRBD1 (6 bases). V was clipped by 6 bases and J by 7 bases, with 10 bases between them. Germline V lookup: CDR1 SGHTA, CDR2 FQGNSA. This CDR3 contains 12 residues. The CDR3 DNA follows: TGTGCCAGCAGTGAAGGGGGACAGCCCCAGCATTTT. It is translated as CASSEGGQPQHF.

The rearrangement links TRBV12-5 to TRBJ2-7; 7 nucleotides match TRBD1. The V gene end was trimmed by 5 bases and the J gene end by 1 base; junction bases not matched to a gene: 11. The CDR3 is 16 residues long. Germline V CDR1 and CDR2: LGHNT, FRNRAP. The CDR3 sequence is CASGIPRDRGSYEQYF. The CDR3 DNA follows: TGTGCTAGTGGTATACCTCGGGACAGAGGATCCTACGAGCAGTACTTC.

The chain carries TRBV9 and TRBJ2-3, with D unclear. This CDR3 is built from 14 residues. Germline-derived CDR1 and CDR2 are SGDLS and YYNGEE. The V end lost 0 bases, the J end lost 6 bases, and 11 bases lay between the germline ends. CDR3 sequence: CASSVDASQDTQYF. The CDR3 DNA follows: TGTGCCAGCAGCGTAGACGCTAGTCAGGATACGCAGTATTTT. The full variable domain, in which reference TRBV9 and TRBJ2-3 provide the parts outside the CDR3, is DSGVTQTPKHLITATGQRVTLRCSPRSGDLSVYWYQQSLDQGLQFLIQYYNGEERAKGNILERFSAQQFPDLHSELNLSSLELGDSALYFCASSVDASQDTQYFGPGTRLTVL.

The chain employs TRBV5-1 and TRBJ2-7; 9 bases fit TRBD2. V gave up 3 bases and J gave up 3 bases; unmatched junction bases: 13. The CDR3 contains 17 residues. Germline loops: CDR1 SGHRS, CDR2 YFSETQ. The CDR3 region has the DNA TGCGCCAGCAGCTCCGGCCCGGGGCTAGCGGGAAGCTACGAGCAGTACTTC. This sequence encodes CASSSGPGLAGSYEQYF.

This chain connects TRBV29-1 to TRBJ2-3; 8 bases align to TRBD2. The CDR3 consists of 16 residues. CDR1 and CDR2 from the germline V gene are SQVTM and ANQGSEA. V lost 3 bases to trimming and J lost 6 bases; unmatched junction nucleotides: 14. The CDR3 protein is CSVDGTSQVHSDTQYF. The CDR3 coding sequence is TGCAGCGTTGATGGGACTAGTCAGGTACACTCGGATACGCAGTATTTT.

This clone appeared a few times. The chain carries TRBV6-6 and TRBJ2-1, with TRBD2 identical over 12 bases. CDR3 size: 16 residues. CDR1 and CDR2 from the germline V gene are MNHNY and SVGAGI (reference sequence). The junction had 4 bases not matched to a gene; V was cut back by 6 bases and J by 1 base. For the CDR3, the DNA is TGTGCCAGCAGACCGACTAGCGGGAGTTCCTACAATGAGCAGTTCTTC. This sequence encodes CASRPTSGSSYNEQFF.